The source of this T cell receptor beta chain is a study of molecular identifiers for immune sequencing clone quantification. Libraries of naive CD8 T cells were made from 20,000 to 1,000,000 sorted cells. They used 10%, 30% or 50% RNA. Naive CD8 T cell sorting was performed on the CD8+CD4-CCR7+CD45RA+ phenotype. TCRdb processed the PCR reads anew with MiXCR; each CDR3 protein has one entry. Among over 50,000 distinct CDR3 sequences listed, roughly a third were seen once. This clonotype was found many times. The CDR3 consists of 13 residues. CDR1 is MGHDK, CDR2 SYGVNS, per germline. V was clipped by 7 bases and J by 3 bases, with 13 bases between them.

Sequenced sample: naive CD8+ T cells from blood, with Jurkat cell RNA spiked in. Sample subset: FACS-sorted CD8+CD4-CCR7+CD45RA+ naive T cells. This TCR was sampled from a human donor in good health. Some libraries in this study had Jurkat cell RNA spiked in. This sequence joins TRBV25-1 and TRBJ2-7; D call uncertain. CDR3 DNA: TGTGCCAGCACCCCTGGGGTTTTCTACGAGCAGTACTTC. The encoded protein is CASTPGVFYEQYF.